This T cell receptor (beta chain) was identified in a study of Tregs in tolerant kidney transplant recipients. Study-wide points: Expanding Tregs on activated donor B cells appeared to best identify donor-specific TCRbeta clones.

Libraries were prepared by immunoSEQ multiplex PCR; TCRdb keeps only in-frame clonotypes and omits some of them. This table has fewer than 100,000 clones, roughly 93% appearing once. On this clone: Its antigen remains unidentified.

From germline, CDR1 is SGHNT and CDR2 YYREEE (reference sequence). The length of the CDR3 is 15 residues. V gave up 1 base and J gave up 2 bases, with 10 bases separating them. This rearrangement joins TRBV5-4 to TRBJ2-1; tentative D call: TRBD2 (6 bases). The clonotype originates from a human donor who received a combined kidney and bone marrow transplant. Material: CD4+ T cells from blood, obtained before the transplant. The CDR3 loop reads CASSLRAGTYNEQFF. The DNA for the CDR3 is TGTGCCAGCAGCTTGCGGGCGGGGACCTACAATGAGCAGTTCTTC.